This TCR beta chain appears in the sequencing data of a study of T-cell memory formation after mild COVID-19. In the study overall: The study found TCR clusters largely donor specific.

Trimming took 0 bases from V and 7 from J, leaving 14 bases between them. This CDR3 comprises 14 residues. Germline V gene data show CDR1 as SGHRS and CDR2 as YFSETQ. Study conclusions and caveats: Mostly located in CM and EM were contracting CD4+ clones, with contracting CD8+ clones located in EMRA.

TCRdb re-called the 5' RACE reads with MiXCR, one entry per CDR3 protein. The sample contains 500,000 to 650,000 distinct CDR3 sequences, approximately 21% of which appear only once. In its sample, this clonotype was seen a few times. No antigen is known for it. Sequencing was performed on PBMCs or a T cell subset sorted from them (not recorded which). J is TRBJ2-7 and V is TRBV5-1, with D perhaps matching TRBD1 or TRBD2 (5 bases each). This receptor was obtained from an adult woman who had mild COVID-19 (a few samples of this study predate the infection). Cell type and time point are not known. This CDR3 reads CASSLGAGTGEQYF. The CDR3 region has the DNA TGCGCCAGCAGCTTGGGGGCAGGGACGGGGGAGCAGTACTTC. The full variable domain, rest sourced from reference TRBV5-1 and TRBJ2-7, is KAGVTQTPRYLIKTRGQQVTLSCSPISGHRSVSWYQQTPGQGLQFLFEYFSETQRNKGNFPGRFSGRQFSNSRSEMNVSTLELGDSALYLCASSLGAGTGEQYFGPGTRLTVT.